This T cell receptor (beta chain) was sequenced during a study of spatial heterogeneity in lung cancer. This clonotype was counted many times. Antigen: not known. The library was designed around alpha chains, so this beta chain is a stray read whose abundance carries little weight. A single record per CDR3 protein comes from TCRdb applying MiXCR to the 5' RACE reads. The profile shows some 10,000 distinct CDR3 sequences, around 6% of them singletons. The germline V and J ends were trimmed by 4 bases and 8 bases, with 9 bases remaining between them. CDR1 is SNHLY and CDR2 is FYNNEI in the germline V gene. CDR3 size: 13 residues. The time point: sample taken at primary tumor resection. General study results and limits: The study found that expanded intratumoral alpha and beta TCR counts tracked tumor mutation counts.

The sequencing used lung tumor tissue, collected at surgery. The receptor's source is a male donor with early-stage non-small cell lung cancer. The V and J genes are TRBV2 and TRBJ1-6, with unresolved D. The CDR3 loop is CASSGLADSPLHF. Here the CDR3 DNA reads TGTGCCAGCAGTGGCTTGGCGGATTCACCCCTCCACTTT.